One sample yielded the 27 T cell receptor beta chains listed below, sequenced in a study of neurological immune-mediated disorders. TCRdb reprocessed the 5' RACE reads via MiXCR and lists one record per CDR3 protein. The table has tens of thousands of distinct CDR3 sequences, around 3.6% seen once. The sequenced material came from PBMCs. Every receptor here comes from a young woman with multiple sclerosis.

This clonotype was observed many times. This chain uses TRBV6-2 or TRBV6-3 with TRBJ2-1; the D is unclear. Germline V gives CDR1 MNHEY, CDR2 SVGEGT. V lost 5 bases and J lost 3, with 5 bases in between. This CDR3 spans 12 amino acids. CDR3: CASSIDYNEQFF. The CDR3 nucleotides are TGTGCCAGCAGTATAGACTACAATGAGCAGTTCTTC.

With respect to this clonotype: With a much larger clone just one base away, this may be a read error. This chain links TRBV5-1 with TRBJ1-2; the D gene is possibly TRBD1 (5 bases). CDR1 is SGHRS and CDR2 is YFSETQ in the germline V gene. This CDR3 is 15 amino acids long. In DNA form, the CDR3 reads TGCGCCAACAGCCCCGGGACGAAGGGGAACTATGGCTACACCTTC. The encoded protein is CANSPGTKGNYGYTF.

This clonotype was seen at least ten times. The chain carries TRBV12-3 or TRBV12-4 and TRBJ1-2, with 9 bases fitting TRBD1. V trimming: 2 bases; J trimming: 4 bases; junction bases outside the gene matches: 8. The CDR3 spans 16 residues. For the CDR3, the DNA is TGTGCCAGCAGTTTACGGGGACAGGGTTCAGTCTATGGCTACACCTTC. It is translated as CASSLRGQGSVYGYTF.

Many counts were recorded for this clonotype. This chain uses TRBV20-1 with TRBJ1-2; 8 nucleotides agree with TRBD1. With 2 bases clipped from V and 4 bases from J, the junction kept 9 bases outside the gene matches. This CDR3 comprises 15 residues. The germline V gene encodes CDR1 DFQATT and CDR2 SNEGSKA (reference sequence). CDR3: CSARNRGQGTYGYTF. The CDR3 DNA follows: TGCAGTGCTAGAAATAGAGGACAGGGAACCTATGGCTACACCTTC.

This clonotype has a count of ten or more. The chain employs TRBV5-1 and TRBJ1-1; no clear D gene. Germline V gene sequence: CDR1 SGHRS, CDR2 YFSETQ. Trimming pared 0 bases from V and 7 bases from J, leaving 10 bases between. The length of the CDR3 is 13 residues. In nucleotides, the CDR3 is TGCGCCAGCAGCTTGGTCCTCAGCGGTGAAGCTTTCTTT. This codes for CASSLVLSGEAFF.

V is TRBV7-9 and J is TRBJ2-5; D gene ambiguous. The CDR3 length is 15 residues. Trimming cost V 2 bases and J 4 bases, with 14 bases left between them. Germline values: CDR1 SEHNR, CDR2 FQNEAQ (reference sequence). The CDR3 reads CASSLFNPLRETQYF. The CDR3 region has the DNA TGTGCCAGCAGCTTATTCAATCCCCTGCGAGAGACCCAGTACTTC. Full variable domain (rest looked up from reference TRBV7-9 and TRBJ2-5): DTGVSQNPRHKITKRGQNVTFRCDPISEHNRLYWYRQTLGQGPEFLTYFQNEAQLEKSRLLSDRFSAERPKGSFSTLEIQRTEQGDSAMYLCASSLFNPLRETQYFGPGTRLLVL.

In its sample, this clonotype was seen many times. The chain uses TRBV20-1 and TRBJ2-3, with D possibly being TRBD2 (6 bases). The germline V and J ends were trimmed by 5 bases and 1 base, with 13 bases remaining between them. The CDR3 has 14 residues. Germline V gene data show CDR1 as DFQATT and CDR2 as SNEGSKA (reference sequence). For the CDR3, the DNA is TGCAGTGCTCCCCCGGGGGTAGGCACAGATACGCAGTATTTT. Translation: CSAPPGVGTDTQYF.

This clonotype was seen many times. V usage is TRBV9 and J usage is TRBJ2-7; D possibly corresponds to TRBD2 (6 bases). V was cut by 0 bases and J by 0 bases, with 13 bases left in between. This CDR3 is built from 16 residues. The germline V gene has CDR1 SGDLS and CDR2 YYNGEE. This chain's CDR3 is CASSVGGGRSSYEQYF. In DNA form, the CDR3 reads TGTGCCAGCAGCGTAGGAGGAGGGCGAAGCTCCTACGAGCAGTACTTC.

This sequence joins TRBV6-1 and TRBJ2-7; D is ambiguous. From germline, CDR1 is MNHNS and CDR2 SASEGT. Trimming removed 2 bases at V and 0 bases at J, with 11 bases between. The CDR3 loop spans 15 amino acids. CDR3 in amino acids: CASSELVWSSYEQYF. The CDR3 DNA reads TGTGCCAGCAGTGAACTGGTTTGGAGCTCCTACGAGCAGTACTTC.

This clonotype was seen ten or more times. The chain employs TRBV7-9 and TRBJ2-5; D might be TRBD1 (5 bases). V was trimmed by 6 bases and J by 2 bases, leaving 10 bases between them. The CDR3 is 13 amino acids. The germline gives CDR1 SEHNR, CDR2 FQNEAQ (reference sequence). The CDR3 loop is CASRKDSQETQYF. The CDR3 DNA sequence: TGTGCCAGCAGGAAAGACAGTCAAGAGACCCAGTACTTC.

The sample holds many counts of this clonotype. The CDR3 nucleotides read TGCGCCAGTACCCTAGCGGGAGCGGTAGATACGCAGTATTTT. It specifies CASTLAGAVDTQYF. This chain joins TRBV5-1 and TRBJ2-3; 10 bases fit TRBD2. J lost 5 bases, V lost 8 bases, and 8 bases had no gene match. This CDR3 has 14 amino acids. CDR1 is SGHRS, CDR2 YFSETQ, per germline.

The chain is built from TRBV5-1 and TRBJ2-7; 8 bases are a match to TRBD2. Trimming took 2 bases from V and 0 from J; bases not matched to a gene: 4. This CDR3 has 15 amino acids. CDR1 and CDR2 from the germline V gene are SGHRS and YFSETQ. The CDR3 DNA is TGCGCCAGCAGCTTTCTAAGCGGGAGCTCCTACGAGCAGTACTTC. Residues: CASSFLSGSSYEQYF.

This clonotype was seen at least ten times. The rearrangement joins TRBV12-3 or TRBV12-4 to TRBJ1-1, with 7 positions matching TRBD1. Trimming took 6 bases from V and 6 from J; bases not matched to a gene: 7. The CDR3 has 13 residues. This CDR3 is CASSLKGAAEAFF. In nucleotides, the CDR3 is TGTGCCAGCAGCCTAAAGGGGGCGGCTGAAGCTTTCTTT.

The genes are TRBV19 and TRBJ2-7; D may be TRBD1 (6 bases). Trimming pared 4 bases from V and 0 bases from J, leaving 10 bases between. Germline V gives CDR1 LNHDA, CDR2 SQIVND (reference sequence). The CDR3 spans 14 residues. The CDR3 region is CASSNRDTSYEQYF. The CDR3, as DNA: TGTGCCAGTAGTAACCGGGACACCTCCTACGAGCAGTACTTC.

Notes on this clonotype: Mismatch with germline at one junction end may stem from a read error. This chain links TRBV20-1 with TRBJ1-5; D not certain. Germline CDR1 reads DFQATT; CDR2 reads SNEGSKA (reference sequence). This CDR3 spans 14 amino acids. In DNA, the CDR3 is TGCAGTGCTAGGGCCAGCCGAGTCAATCAGCCCCAGAATTTT. This translates into CSARASRVNQPQNF.

This clonotype came up many times. This chain connects TRBV7-6 to TRBJ2-7; TRBD2 is a possible D gene (5 bases). The length of the CDR3 is 13 residues. V dropped 0 bases and J dropped 5 bases, with 8 bases sitting between them. The germline gives CDR1 SGHVS, CDR2 FNYEAQ. The CDR3 region has the DNA TGTGCCAGCAGCTTAGCGCACGGGAACGAGCAGTACTTC. Its protein product is CASSLAHGNEQYF.

The table lists this clonotype with many counts. The chain recombines TRBV3-1 with TRBJ2-5; D call uncertain. V dropped 3 bases and J dropped 0 bases, with 8 bases sitting between them. Germline V gene data show CDR1 as LGHDT and CDR2 as YNNKEL (reference sequence). This CDR3 is 14 amino acids long. CDR3 sequence reads: CASSHLPDQETQYF. Here the CDR3 DNA reads TGTGCCAGCAGCCACCTCCCCGACCAAGAGACCCAGTACTTC.

This clonotype has only a few counts. V usage is TRBV20-1 and J usage is TRBJ2-3; possible D gene TRBD2, 5 bases. This CDR3 is built from 14 residues. Between the trimmed V and J ends, which lost 5 bases and 0 bases, there was a span of 12 bases. CDR1 and CDR2 (germline): DFQATT, SNEGSKA (reference sequence). The CDR3 is CSAPAVASTDTQYF. CDR3 nucleotide sequence: TGCAGTGCTCCAGCGGTGGCTAGCACAGATACGCAGTATTTT.

Many counts were recorded for this clonotype. The V gene is TRBV7-3, the J gene TRBJ2-3; D is possibly TRBD1 or TRBD2 (6 bases each). With 5 bases removed from V and 6 bases from J, the gap between germline ends came to 12 bases. Germline V CDR1 and CDR2: SGHTA, FQGTGA. CDR3 length: 13 residues. CDR3 sequence (DNA): TGTGCCAGCAGCGGGCGGGACATGGATACGCAGTATTTT. Translated, it gives CASSGRDMDTQYF.

This clonotype was recorded many times. The junction departs from the called germline gene at one end, perhaps through a read error. This chain connects TRBV20-1 to TRBJ1-6; 7 bases line up with TRBD1. This CDR3 is built from 14 residues. Germline V gives CDR1 DFQATT, CDR2 SNEGSKA (reference sequence). The CDR3 loop reads CSASMGQSNSPLNF. In DNA, the CDR3 is TGCAGTGCTAGTATGGGACAGAGTAATTCACCCCTCAACTTT.

Comment on this clonotype: A single base separates this from a much larger clone, so it may be a read error. This chain links TRBV10-3 with TRBJ2-5; the D gene is possibly TRBD1 (6 bases). Germline V gene sequence: CDR1 ENHRY, CDR2 SYGVKD. Trimming took 6 bases from V and 2 from J, leaving 13 bases between them. The CDR3 runs to 14 residues. CDR3: CAIRSDRTQETQYF. For the CDR3, the DNA is TGTGCCATCAGAAGCGACAGGACTCAAGAGACCCAGTACTTC.

This clonotype has a count of ten or more. The chain employs TRBV12-3 or TRBV12-4 and TRBJ2-3; 7 nucleotides agree with TRBD2. The CDR3 length is 18 residues. The junction had 18 bases not matched to a gene; V was cut back by 8 bases and J by 1 base. DNA of the CDR3: TGTGCCAGCGTGGGGGGAGGGTCTAAATTCTTTCGCACAGATACGCAGTATTTT. Amino acid sequence: CASVGGGSKFFRTDTQYF.

This clonotype has a count of ten or more. V usage is TRBV20-1 and J usage is TRBJ2-1, with 10 positions matching TRBD2. The V segment lost 0 bases and the J segment 3 bases; nucleotides outside the gene matches: 11. Germline assignment: CDR1 DFQATT and CDR2 SNEGSKA (reference sequence). CDR3 length: 18 residues. The CDR3 DNA reads TGCAGTGCTAGAGATAAGCGGGAGGGCCCAAGGAACTACAATGAGCAGTTCTTC. Protein sequence: CSARDKREGPRNYNEQFF.

This clonotype was counted a few times. This sequence joins TRBV20-1 and TRBJ2-3; no reliable D call. Trimming left V 3 bases short and J 2 bases short, with 6 bases between. The CDR3 loop spans 12 amino acids. Germline V gives CDR1 DFQATT, CDR2 SNEGSKA (reference sequence). The CDR3 loop is CSASLATDTQYF. The CDR3 nucleotides are TGCAGTGCTAGCTTGGCCACAGATACGCAGTATTTT.

This clonotype was recorded at least ten times. V gene TRBV2 combines with J gene TRBJ2-7, with 7 positions matching TRBD1. The germline gives CDR1 SNHLY, CDR2 FYNNEI. V lost 1 base and J lost 2; bases outside the gene matches: 5. The length of the CDR3 is 15 residues. In DNA, the CDR3 is TGTGCCAGCAGTGAAGGGGACAGCCCTACCTACGAGCAGTACTTC. Residues: CASSEGDSPTYEQYF.

This clonotype was detected ten times or more. This chain uses TRBV29-1 with TRBJ2-7, with a possible D match to TRBD1 (7 bases). This CDR3 is built from 14 residues. V was cut by 4 bases and J by 6 bases, with 19 bases left in between. The V gene's germline CDR1 is SQVTM and CDR2 ANQGSEA. In nucleotides, the CDR3 is TGCAGCGTTGTAAAGGCACTTCAGGGGGGCGAGCAGTACTTC. As protein: CSVVKALQGGEQYF.

This clonotype has at least ten counts. V is TRBV24-1 and J is TRBJ2-4; D perhaps matches TRBD2 (5 bases). The germline gives CDR1 KGHDR, CDR2 SFDVKD. The CDR3 is made up of 16 amino acids. Trimming took 3 bases from V and 8 from J, leaving 19 bases between them. CDR3 DNA sequence: TGTGCCACCAGTGATCCTGAACCTGAGGGCCGTGACATTCAGTACTTC. This codes for CATSDPEPEGRDIQYF.